The clone carrying this T cell receptor beta chain was counted at least ten times. What it binds is not known. The ends were cut back, 6 bases at V and 1 base at J, with 3 bases in the middle. Germline V gene lookup returns CDR1 SQVTM and CDR2 ANQGSEA. CDR3 size: 10 residues. This entry belongs to a study of T cells in Graves' hyperthyroidism and ophthalmopathy. Points from the study as a whole: Ophthalmopathy onset followed model prediction by a median about seven months. A 13 V-J model separated ophthalmopathy from stable hyperthyroidism.

Using RNA transcripts as the source, TCR beta CDR3 regions were amplified. The HTBI primer set served for first-round RT-PCR of the TCR CDR3. TCRdb recomputed calls from the multiplex PCR reads with MiXCR, one row per CDR3 protein. The data contain 490,000 or so distinct CDR3 sequences, 15% to 20% of them seen just once; the ten biggest clones take up around 32%. Individuals with ophthalmopathy presented a Clinical Activity Score of at least 3, a NOSPECS grade of at least 4 and a duration under 3 months. This chain connects TRBV29-1 to TRBJ1-1; D gene uncertain. Sequencing used blood. This TCR derives from a woman aged 25 to 39 with Graves' ophthalmopathy. The CDR3 here is CSVGNTEAFF. CDR3 DNA: TGCAGCGTAGGGAACACTGAAGCTTTCTTT.